The source of this T cell receptor beta chain is a study of shared clonotypes between healthy human individuals. At the level of the study: Each donor had three CD4 naive, three CD4 memory, two CD8 naive and one CD8 memory plate.

As for this clone: Its specificity is unknown.

The healthy adult donors were HIV-negative and reported no recent acute infections or vaccinations. Study results and caveats: Among donors, sharing of clonotypes was expected to be affected by sequencing depth.

The assay was immunoSEQ multiplex PCR, and TCRdb's table has in-frame clones only and misses some. The table has about 2.3 million clones, about 90% seen once. The CDR3 runs to 14 residues. Trimming removed 1 base from V and 7 bases from J, with 11 bases in between. CDR1 is LGHNA, CDR2 YNFKEQ, per germline. The source is a man in his late teens or twenties in good health. Some clones in this sample may be carry-over from other donors' samples. The specimen was naive CD4+ T cells from PBMCs. Subset reported: CD45RA+ positively selected. The rearrangement links TRBV4-2 to TRBJ2-1; D possibly corresponds to TRBD2 (5 bases). The CDR3 sequence: CASSQVTPGNEQFF. The CDR3 nucleotides are TGTGCCAGCAGCCAAGTCACACCGGGGAATGAGCAGTTCTTC.